The clone carrying this TCR beta chain appeared a few times. The data belong to a study of blood T cell repertoires in COVID-19. Study-level information: The United States, Italy and Spain supplied acute and convalescent COVID-19 samples. The analysed material was cDNA or gDNA that came from T cells, B-cell-depleted T cells, or PBMCs.

Authors' methods: Estimation of nucleated cell counts was performed using reference gene primer amplification. The method was immunoSEQ multiplex PCR; TCRdb's version includes in-frame clones alone and lacks a portion of them. The V and J calls and clone size come from that table; D and trimming were worked out from the DNA. This sample has over 150,000 clones, with approximately 80% found just once. Source material: peripheral blood. The clonotype comes from a human donor with acute or convalescent COVID-19. The donor label of this sample is uncertain.

CDR3 region: CASSTVGYEQYF. The CDR3 coding sequence is TGTGCCAGCAGTACAGTAGGATACGAGCAGTACTTC. The J gene is TRBJ2-7, the V gene TRBV5-4; D gene uncertain. The germline CDR1 and CDR2 sequences are SGHNT and YYREEE (reference sequence). V shed 5 bases and J shed 4 bases, with 10 bases lying between them. CDR3 length equals 12 residues.